The next 4 T cell receptor beta chains were all read from a single sample in a study of glioma-infiltrating T cells after dendritic cell vaccination. Indicated time point: after dendritic cell vaccination, including at tumor progression/relapse. This table comes from immunoSEQ multiplex PCR, and its TCRdb copy is limited to in-frame clones, with some not included. The table shows fewer than 90,000 clones, with roughly 87% occurring only once. The source material was blood, sampled after dendritic cell vaccination. These receptors were obtained from a human donor with glioblastoma.

This chain connects TRBV18 to TRBJ1-6; 10 bases are a match to TRBD1. J lost 8 bases, V lost 2 bases, and 3 bases had no gene match. There are 15 residues in the CDR3. CDR1 is KGHSH and CDR2 is LQKENI in the germline V gene. The CDR3 nucleotides are TGTGCCAGCTCACCAGGCGGGACAGGGGATTCACCCCTCCACTTT. Protein sequence: CASSPGGTGDSPLHF. Complete variable domain (other parts from reference TRBV18 and TRBJ1-6): NAGVMQNPRHLVRRRGQEARLRCSPMKGHSHVYWYRQLPEEGLKFMVYLQKENIIDESGMPKERFSAEFPKEGPSILRIQQVVRGDSAAYFCASSPGGTGDSPLHFGNGTRLTVT.

This clone occurred a few times. The V gene is TRBV30, the J gene TRBJ2-3; 7 nucleotides line up with TRBD1. The V gene's germline CDR1 is GTSNPN and CDR2 SVGIG (reference sequence). The CDR3 runs to 14 residues. Trimming took 3 bases from V and 0 from J; bases not matched to a gene: 3. The CDR3 sequence is CAWSQGVSTDTQYF. The CDR3 DNA is TGTGCCTGGAGCCAGGGGGTTAGCACAGATACGCAGTATTTT.

V gene TRBV10-3 combines with J gene TRBJ1-4; no definite D call. V was clipped by 6 bases and J by 0 bases, with 5 bases between them. The CDR3 extends over 13 amino acids. CDR1 ENHRY and CDR2 SYGVKD come from the germline V gene. For the CDR3, the DNA is TGTGCCATCAGGAGAACAACTAATGAAAAACTGTTTTTT. Amino acids: CAIRRTTNEKLFF.

The chain links TRBV19 to TRBJ1-1, with D unresolved. This CDR3 is 17 amino acids long. The germline V gene encodes CDR1 LNHDA and CDR2 SQIVND (reference sequence). The V end lost 3 bases, the J end lost 1 base, and 18 bases lay between the germline ends. The CDR3 spells CASSIGREGEGNTEAFF. The CDR3 DNA reads TGTGCCAGTAGTATTGGGCGGGAAGGCGAAGGGAACACTGAAGCTTTCTTT.